The next 21 T cell receptor beta chains were all read from a single sample in a study of T cells in Graves' hyperthyroidism and ophthalmopathy. RNA transcripts yielded amplified TCR beta CDR3 regions. First-round RT-PCR targeting the TCR CDR3 was performed with the HTBI primer set. Each CDR3 protein gets one entry after TCRdb re-called the multiplex PCR reads with MiXCR. The sample lists approximately 200,000 distinct CDR3 sequences, around 20% occurring once. The material sequenced was blood. The source is a man aged 35 to 55 with Graves' hyperthyroidism.

Many counts were recorded for this clonotype. This chain's CDR3 is CASSDNADSPLHF. CDR3 bases: TGCGCCAGCAGCGATAATGCAGATTCACCCCTCCACTTT. The rearrangement uses TRBV5-1 and TRBJ1-6; D is unresolved. This CDR3 spans 13 amino acids. V lost 4 bases and J 8 bases, leaving 10 bases between the germline ends. The germline V gene encodes CDR1 SGHRS and CDR2 YFSETQ.

As to this clonotype: One base away lies a much larger clone, so this may be a sequencing read error. V is TRBV11-1 and J is TRBJ2-7; D is perhaps TRBD2 (6 bases). Looked up from germline, CDR1 is SGHAT and CDR2 is FQDESV (reference sequence). CDR3 length equals 14 residues. CDR3 sequence: CASSRLGGSYGQYF. CDR3 DNA sequence: TGTGCCAGCAGCCGTCTGGGAGGATCCTACGGGCAGTACTTC. Drawing the rest from reference TRBV11-1 and TRBJ2-7, the complete variable domain is EAEVAQSPRYKITEKSQAVAFWCDPISGHATLYWYRQILGQGPELLVQFQDESVVDDSQLPKDRFSAERLKGVDSTLKIQPAELGDSAMYLCASSRLGGSYGQYFGPGTRLTVT.

The chain couples TRBV5-1 to TRBJ2-1; D possibly corresponds to TRBD1 (5 bases). This CDR3 has 16 residues. Trimming took 0 bases from V and 4 from J, leaving 14 bases between them. The germline V gene encodes CDR1 SGHRS and CDR2 YFSETQ. CDR3 loop: CASSLVDQGSYNEQFF. CDR3 bases: TGCGCCAGCAGCTTGGTTGATCAGGGAAGTTACAATGAGCAGTTCTTC.

The table lists this clonotype with a count of one. The chain employs TRBV5-1 and TRBJ2-3; 16 nucleotides align to TRBD2. The CDR3 extends over 17 amino acids. Looked up from germline, CDR1 is SGHRS and CDR2 is YFSETQ. Trimming at V came to 8 bases and at J to 5 bases, leaving 11 bases not matched to a gene. CDR3 residues: CASFSPGLAGGQDTQYF. The CDR3 nucleotides read TGCGCCAGTTTTTCTCCGGGACTAGCGGGGGGGCAAGATACGCAGTATTTT. Full variable domain (remainder filled in from reference TRBV5-1 and TRBJ2-3): KAGVTQTPRYLIKTRGQQVTLSCSPISGHRSVSWYQQTPGQGLQFLFEYFSETQRNKGNFPGRFSGRQFSNSRSEMNVSTLELGDSALYLCASFSPGLAGGQDTQYFGPGTRLTVL.

This clonotype was seen a few times. The chain couples TRBV14 to TRBJ2-2; D gene uncertain. The germline gives CDR1 SGHDN, CDR2 FVKESK. V was clipped by 5 bases and J by 6 bases, with 13 bases between them. This CDR3 is built from 14 residues. CDR3 in DNA: TGTGCCAGCAGCGTGCAGGATTCACCCGGGGAGCTGTTTTTT. Translating gives CASSVQDSPGELFF. Looking up the rest from reference TRBV14 and TRBJ2-2 gives the full variable domain: EAGVTQFPSHSVIEKGQTVTLRCDPISGHDNLYWYRRVMGKEIKFLLHFVKESKQDESGMPNNRFLAERTGGTYSTLKVQPAELEDSGVYFCASSVQDSPGELFFGEGSRLTVL.

The genes are TRBV30 and TRBJ1-1; D may be TRBD1 (5 bases). Germline CDR1 GTSNPN, CDR2 SVGIG (reference sequence). The length of the CDR3 is 14 residues. Trimming left V 1 base short and J 0 bases short, with 9 bases between. The CDR3 here is CAWSGPRVNTEAFF. The CDR3 nucleotides are TGTGCCTGGAGTGGGCCCAGGGTGAACACTGAAGCTTTCTTT.

Ten or more counts support this clonotype. The V call is TRBV20-1, the J call TRBJ2-1, with TRBD1 matching over 8 bases. Trimming took 2 bases from V and 8 from J; bases not matched to a gene: 8. Germline CDR1 DFQATT, CDR2 SNEGSKA (reference sequence). The CDR3 sequence is 14 residues long. CDR3 nucleotide sequence: TGCAGTGCTAGATGGTGGGACAGGATCGATGAGCAGTTCTTC. Translated: CSARWWDRIDEQFF.

This clonotype appeared a few times. This rearrangement joins TRBV28 to TRBJ1-1; 7 bases align to TRBD1. The germline gives CDR1 MDHEN, CDR2 SYDVKM. V shed 5 bases and J 11 bases; nucleotides not matched to a gene: 14. This CDR3 comprises 14 residues. CDR3 region: CASSPGTAPERAFF. For the CDR3, the DNA is TGTGCCAGCAGTCCCGGGACAGCTCCAGAGCGGGCTTTCTTT.

This clonotype has a count of ten or more. This chain connects TRBV14 to TRBJ2-1; TRBD2 might be the D (6 bases). Deletions cut 4 bases from V and 5 bases from J, with 21 bases between. Looked up from germline, CDR1 is SGHDN and CDR2 is FVKESK. The CDR3 is 17 residues long. CDR3 amino acids: CASSPSGGNSFNNEQFF. The CDR3 coding sequence is TGTGCCAGCAGCCCCAGCGGAGGGAACTCCTTCAACAATGAGCAGTTCTTC.

At least ten counts were recorded for this clonotype. This chain uses TRBV27 with TRBJ1-2; no clear D. From germline, CDR1 is MNHEY and CDR2 SMNVEV (reference sequence). The germline V and J ends were trimmed by 3 bases and 3 bases, with 11 bases remaining between them. The CDR3 length is 14 residues. This CDR3 is CASSFSGLDYGYTF. The CDR3 coding sequence is TGTGCCAGCAGTTTTTCCGGGTTGGACTATGGCTACACCTTC.

This clonotype has a handful of counts. This sequence joins TRBV14 and TRBJ1-1, with D perhaps TRBD1 (6 bases). Trimming took 2 bases from V and 4 from J, leaving 11 bases between them. This CDR3 comprises 14 residues. Per the germline V gene, CDR1 is SGHDN and CDR2 is FVKESK. The DNA of the CDR3 is TGTGCCAGCAGCCAAACAGGGTTGTCCACTGAAGCTTTCTTT. The encoded protein is CASSQTGLSTEAFF.

The rearrangement links TRBV20-1 to TRBJ2-3, with D possibly matching TRBD1 (6 bases). The CDR3 sequence is 15 residues long. V dropped 6 bases and J dropped 0 bases, with 16 bases sitting between them. Germline values: CDR1 DFQATT, CDR2 SNEGSKA (reference sequence). CDR3 nucleotides: TGCAGTGCCTTAAGACAGGATTCTAGCACAGATACGCAGTATTTT. This gives the protein CSALRQDSSTDTQYF.

The table lists this clonotype with a few counts. The V call is TRBV15, the J call TRBJ2-5, with D perhaps TRBD1 or TRBD2 (6 bases each). This CDR3 is built from 14 residues. Germline CDR1 is LNHNV and CDR2 is YYDKDF (reference sequence). V was clipped by 5 bases and J by 2 bases, with 12 bases between them. The CDR3 here is CATSLTGAQETQYF. CDR3 nucleotides: TGTGCCACCAGCCTTACGGGGGCTCAAGAGACCCAGTACTTC.

This clonotype has at least ten counts. The CDR3 nucleotides read TGTGCCTGGAGTAGGGGTCTGAACACTGAAGCTTTCTTT. This translates into CAWSRGLNTEAFF. The gene calls are TRBV30 and TRBJ1-1; D possibly corresponds to TRBD1 (5 bases). The ends were cut back, 2 bases at V and 0 bases at J, with 7 bases in the middle. The CDR3 runs to 13 residues. From germline, CDR1 is GTSNPN and CDR2 SVGIG (reference sequence).

This clonotype was picked up many times. The chain combines TRBV12-3 or TRBV12-4 with TRBJ1-2, with 7 bases fitting TRBD1. The CDR3 sequence is 15 residues long. Losses at the gene ends were 1 base for V and 0 bases for J; bases not matched to a gene: 2. This CDR3 is CASSLGTGSNYGYTF. As DNA, the CDR3 is TGTGCCAGCAGTTTAGGGACAGGATCTAACTATGGCTACACCTTC.

The sample holds many counts of this clonotype. The CDR3 DNA follows: TGCGCCAGCAGCTTGGATCAGGGGGGCCGGGATACGCAGTATTTT. It codes for CASSLDQGGRDTQYF. V and J are TRBV5-1 and TRBJ2-3; tentatively, D is TRBD1 (7 bases). This CDR3 has 15 amino acids. The V end lost 0 bases, the J end lost 6 bases, and 14 bases lay between the germline ends. Germline CDR1 reads SGHRS; CDR2 reads YFSETQ.

This clonotype showed up many times. The rearrangement links TRBV3-1 to TRBJ1-2, with 8 bases that match TRBD1. V lost 1 base and J lost 4; bases outside the gene matches: 5. Germline loops: CDR1 LGHDT, CDR2 YNNKEL (reference sequence). The CDR3 has 15 amino acids. CDR3 protein: CASSQGQGLGYGYTF. The CDR3, as DNA: TGTGCCAGCAGCCAAGGACAGGGGCTGGGCTATGGCTACACCTTC.

The chain is built from TRBV10-3 and TRBJ1-2; D is perhaps TRBD1 (5 bases). The CDR3 consists of 15 residues. Germline V CDR1 and CDR2: ENHRY, SYGVKD. V was clipped by 1 base and J by 1 base, with 10 bases between them. CDR3 region: CAISEFETDNYGYTF. The CDR3 nucleotides are TGTGCCATCAGTGAGTTCGAGACAGATAACTATGGCTACACCTTC.

The CDR3 is CASSLQGDRGEKLFF. Here the CDR3 DNA reads TGCGCCAGCAGCTTGCAAGGGGATCGCGGGGAAAAACTGTTTTTT. The V gene is TRBV5-1, the J gene TRBJ1-4; D possibly corresponds to TRBD1 (5 bases). This CDR3 comprises 15 residues. The V gene's germline CDR1 is SGHRS and CDR2 YFSETQ. V lost 1 base, J lost 8 bases, and 15 bases lay in between.

This clonotype was counted at least ten times. V usage is TRBV7-2 and J usage is TRBJ2-1; D ambiguous. V was pared by 7 bases and J by 5 bases, with 12 bases between. The CDR3 is 13 residues long. Per the germline V gene, CDR1 is SGHTA and CDR2 is FQGNSA. The CDR3 reads CASTRHRDNEQFF. CDR3 coding DNA: TGTGCCAGCACCCGACACAGAGACAATGAGCAGTTCTTC.

The V gene is TRBV15, the J gene TRBJ1-3, with D perhaps matching TRBD1 (5 bases). The CDR3 loop spans 15 amino acids. CDR1 and CDR2 from the germline V gene are LNHNV and YYDKDF (reference sequence). V shed 5 bases and J shed 0 bases, with 11 bases lying between them. Here the CDR3 DNA reads TGTGCCACCAGCGGGGACCGGAGCTCTGGAAACACCATATATTTT. The encoded protein is CATSGDRSSGNTIYF.